The 21 T cell receptor beta chains given below trace back to one sample, sequenced in a study of CXCR3-negative and CXCR3-positive naive CD8 T cells (dated by TCRdb to the late 2010s). For sequencing, a NextSeq 550 was employed. The Human TCR Profiling Kit (MiLaboratory) was used to prepare UMI-labeled 5' RACE TRB cDNA libraries. TCRdb reprocessed the reads and lists each CDR3 protein sequence as a single entry, with no DNA. This sample's table has entries for about 53,000 distinct CDR3 sequences. The ten largest clones add up to about 0.43% of the sample. The material sequenced was naive CXCR3- CD8+ T cells from blood. This specimen's cell subset or site label, per the study, means: CD45RO-CCR7+CD27+CD95- naive CD8+ T cells lacking CXCR3 (TNR3-). The receptors shown here come from a human donor in good health. Some clones in this sample may be carry-over from other donors' samples.

The V gene is TRBV27, the J gene TRBJ2-7; TCRdb picks TRBD1, but there is no DNA to check that call. The CDR3 consists of 16 residues. Germline CDR1 MNHEY, CDR2 SMNVEV (reference sequence). The CDR3: CASSQDIGTRIYEQYF.

The chain is built from TRBV28 and TRBJ2-5; without DNA, the TCRdb call of TRBD1 cannot be checked. The germline CDR1 and CDR2 sequences are MDHEN and SYDVKM. This CDR3 is 14 amino acids long. The CDR3 reads CASSSDRGRGTQYF.

This rearrangement joins TRBV7-9 to TRBJ2-7; TCRdb picks TRBD1, but there is no DNA to check that call. CDR3 length: 14 amino acids. Germline assignment: CDR1 SEHNR and CDR2 FQNEAQ (reference sequence). CDR3 in amino acids: CASSNRGRFNEQYF.

This rearrangement joins TRBV29-1 to TRBJ2-1; the TCRdb D gene call, TRBD1, has no DNA to confirm it. The CDR3 runs to 13 residues. Germline V gene data show CDR1 as SQVTM and CDR2 as ANQGSEA. The CDR3: CSVRATGGDEQFF.

The chain joins TRBV12-3 or TRBV12-4 to TRBJ2-1; TCRdb selects TRBD2, and the lack of DNA leaves this call unchecked. The CDR3 consists of 20 residues. The CDR3 is CASTSTWGLAGARGYNEQFF.

This sequence joins TRBV20-1 and TRBJ2-7; TCRdb names TRBD2, which stays unverified in the absence of DNA. The CDR3 length is 16 residues. The germline V gene encodes CDR1 DFQATT and CDR2 SNEGSKA (reference sequence). The CDR3 sequence is CSARDRELSDLYEQYF.

The rearrangement links TRBV7-9 to TRBJ2-7; checking the TCRdb D call of TRBD1 is not possible without DNA. CDR1 and CDR2 from the germline V gene are SEHNR and FQNEAQ (reference sequence). This CDR3 is 15 amino acids long. CDR3: CASSSPGTGGYEQYF.

This chain joins TRBV6-5 and TRBJ2-1; TCRdb calls TRBD1, which cannot be checked without DNA. The CDR3 runs to 15 residues. Looked up from germline, CDR1 is MNHEY and CDR2 is SVGAGI. The CDR3: CASSADQGFNNEQFF.

The V gene is TRBV10-3, the J gene TRBJ1-1; TCRdb calls TRBD1, which cannot be checked without DNA. The CDR3 is made up of 14 amino acids. The germline CDR1 and CDR2 sequences are ENHRY and SYGVKD. CDR3 sequence: CAISEGPGAVEAFF.

V usage is TRBV11-3 and J usage is TRBJ2-1; TCRdb gives TRBD1 as the D gene, but with no DNA this cannot be confirmed. Germline CDR1 SGHNT, CDR2 YENEEA. The CDR3 has 13 residues. The CDR3 here is CASSPRTGGEQFF.

The V and J genes are TRBV5-4 and TRBJ1-2; no DNA is available, so the TRBD1 call from TCRdb remains unchecked. The CDR3 consists of 15 residues. From germline, CDR1 is SGHNT and CDR2 YYREEE (reference sequence). CDR3 sequence reads: CASSLPTGGTDGYTF. The entire variable domain, with the rest obtained from reference TRBV5-4 and TRBJ1-2, is as follows: ETGVTQSPTHLIKTRGQQVTLRCSSQSGHNTVSWYQQALGQGPQFIFQYYREEENGRGNFPPRFSGLQFPNYSSELNVNALELDDSALYLCASSLPTGGTDGYTFGSGTRLTVV.

The J gene is TRBJ1-4, the V gene TRBV4-3; TCRdb reports TRBD1, a call that lacks DNA to check it against. Germline values: CDR1 LGHNA, CDR2 YSLEER. This CDR3 has 16 amino acids. The CDR3 is CASSQDRGTGDEKLFF.

The rearrangement uses TRBV7-6 and TRBJ2-7; TCRdb's D call, TRBD1, is unchecked because there is no DNA. The CDR3 totals 13 residues. Germline assignment: CDR1 SGHVS and CDR2 FNYEAQ. CDR3 in amino acids: CASSLGQANEQYF.

Considering frequency, this clonotype is medium-sized. This sequence joins TRBV30 and TRBJ2-7. This CDR3 spans 15 amino acids. Germline CDR1 reads GTSNPN; CDR2 reads SVGIG (reference sequence). CDR3 protein: CAWSVLSGAPYEQYF.

The chain's CDR3 is CSVIGPGSSSYNEQFF. The V call is TRBV29-1, the J call TRBJ2-1; TCRdb indicates TRBD1, and absent DNA this call remains unverified. The CDR3 has 16 amino acids. Looked up from germline, CDR1 is SQVTM and CDR2 is ANQGSEA.

The rearrangement links TRBV27 to TRBJ2-3; TCRdb lists TRBD1, though no DNA is available to test this call. Germline CDR1 reads MNHEY; CDR2 reads SMNVEV (reference sequence). This CDR3 is built from 17 residues. CDR3 region: CASSLAGGLLSTDTQYF.

CDR3 residues: CASSPDTETGELFF. The chain carries TRBV6-6 and TRBJ2-2; TCRdb's D gene call, TRBD1, goes unchecked for lack of DNA. Germline V gene lookup returns CDR1 MNHNY and CDR2 SVGAGI (reference sequence). This CDR3 region has 14 residues.

Here the CDR3 reads CASSPTPADEQYF. The chain combines TRBV4-2 with TRBJ2-7; TCRdb's D call of TRBD1 is untestable without DNA. Per germline, CDR1 LGHNA and CDR2 YNFKEQ. The CDR3 covers 13 residues.

The chain joins TRBV20-1 to TRBJ2-7. CDR3 length equals 16 residues. Germline values: CDR1 DFQATT, CDR2 SNEGSKA (reference sequence). The CDR3 spells CSANFPEASATVEQYF.

This rearrangement joins TRBV7-9 to TRBJ2-1; the D call from TCRdb, TRBD2, cannot be confirmed without DNA. This CDR3 region has 16 residues. CDR1 is SEHNR and CDR2 is FQNEAQ in the germline V gene (reference sequence). This chain's CDR3 is CASSQGTSGSSDEQFF.

The chain joins TRBV4-3 to TRBJ2-1; no DNA is available, so the TRBD2 call from TCRdb remains unchecked. CDR3 length equals 15 residues. CDR1 LGHNA and CDR2 YSLEER come from the germline V gene. CDR3 loop: CASSRRRVGSNEQFF.